Listed below are T cell receptor beta chains from one sample, sequenced in a study of T-cell memory formation after mild COVID-19. A single record per CDR3 protein comes from TCRdb applying MiXCR to the 5' RACE reads. This sample carries 100,000 to 150,000 distinct CDR3 sequences, approximately 5.9% of them seen once, and the ten largest clones take 2% to 2.5%. Sequencing was carried out using PBMCs or a T cell subset sorted from them (not recorded which). These receptors came from an adult woman who had mild COVID-19 (a few samples of this study predate the infection). Cell type and time point are not known. Each CDR3 is given with its conserved first and last residue. The listing skips clone size in some rows; elsewhere it reads once, few, many or a size class.

abundance: -; v_gene: TRBV20-1; len: 15; CDR3aa: CSARVWQGLSYEQYF
abundance: few; v_gene: TRBV6-6; len: 16; CDR3aa: CASSYSGGTRGSPLHF
abundance: -; v_gene: TRBV24-1; len: 11; CDR3aa: CATSDFDTQYF
abundance: few; v_gene: TRBV3-1; len: 15; CDR3aa: CASSRLAGAGDTQYF
abundance: many; v_gene: TRBV7-6; len: 16; CDR3aa: CASSLAPTRNYNEQFF
abundance: few; v_gene: TRBV12-3/TRBV12-4; len: 13; CDR3aa: CASRRGPIDEQFF
abundance: many; v_gene: TRBV19; len: 13; CDR3aa: CASSASDQETQYF
abundance: many; v_gene: TRBV7-2; len: 16; CDR3aa: CASSSTSGGMGGELFF
abundance: few; v_gene: TRBV20-1; len: 13; CDR3aa: CSAMGATGNTIYF
abundance: few; v_gene: TRBV6-1; len: 15; CDR3aa: CASSEPGQSFYEQYF
abundance: few; v_gene: TRBV5-1; len: 14; CDR3aa: CASSWGTDLYEQYF
abundance: few; v_gene: TRBV7-3; len: 15; CDR3aa: CASSLTGGRNYGYTF
abundance: many; v_gene: TRBV20-1; len: 14; CDR3aa: CSASSGSSTDTQYF
abundance: -; v_gene: TRBV2; len: 14; CDR3aa: CASSEVTMAGELFF
abundance: -; v_gene: TRBV3-1; len: 14; CDR3aa: CASSRQDRSGTQYF
abundance: -; v_gene: TRBV7-2; len: 15; CDR3aa: CASSPHPGQTGELFF
abundance: -; v_gene: TRBV9; len: 14; CDR3aa: CASSVRTNTGELFF
abundance: few; v_gene: TRBV30; len: 12; CDR3aa: CAWSVEGNEQFF
abundance: few; v_gene: TRBV11-3; len: 14; CDR3aa: CASSSSGGLNEQFF